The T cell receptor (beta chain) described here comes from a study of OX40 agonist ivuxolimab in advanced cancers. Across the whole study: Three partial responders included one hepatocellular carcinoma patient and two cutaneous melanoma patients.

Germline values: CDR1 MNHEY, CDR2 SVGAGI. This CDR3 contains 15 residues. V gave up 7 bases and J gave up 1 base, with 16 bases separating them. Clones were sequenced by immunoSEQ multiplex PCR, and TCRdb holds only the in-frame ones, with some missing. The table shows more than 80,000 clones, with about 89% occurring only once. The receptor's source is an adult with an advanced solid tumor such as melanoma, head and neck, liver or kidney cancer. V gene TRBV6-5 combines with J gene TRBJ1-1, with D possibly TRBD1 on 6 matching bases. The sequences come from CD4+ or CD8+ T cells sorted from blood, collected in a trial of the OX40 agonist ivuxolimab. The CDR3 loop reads CASIRGLSGNTEAFF. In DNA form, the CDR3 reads TGTGCCAGCATCCGGGGGCTTAGCGGGAACACTGAAGCTTTCTTT.